This T cell receptor (beta chain) is from a study of T-cell reconstitution after alpha-beta-depleted transplantation in children (TCRdb year 2016). Describing the broader study: T-cell immune reconstitution after TCRalphabeta/CD19-depleted allogeneic hematopoietic cell transplantation in children was quantitatively tracked in the study by means of TCR repertoire profiling.

This clonotype is characterized as medium-sized (0.01 to 0.1%). The target of this receptor is not known. No clone much larger than this one lies a single base away; base qualities are absent. Receptor libraries were prepared by PCR. The run used an Illumina HiSeq 2500. Molecular barcoding was employed in the preparation of TCR libraries, with unique molecular identifiers being used to normalize TCRbeta repertoire quantification. The raw public reads went through TCRdb reprocessing: fastp at Q25, MiXCR clone calling, in-frame beta chains kept. Entries are consolidated by CDR3 protein sequence, retaining the most common genes and DNA. This sample gives 7,000 or so distinct CDR3 sequences in total; roughly 5.4% of them show up just once. The ten largest clones capture 20% to 25% of the sample. Results the study describes overall, beyond this receptor: The apparently early recovery of alphabetaT-cell counts about two months after transplant reportedly depended on only several hundred rapidly expanded clones that came from non-depleted graft cells. Over subsequent months, a decline in hyperexpanded clone frequencies was noted, and after one year, T-cell counts and TCRbeta diversity were mostly ascribed to newly produced T cells. The high TCRbeta diversity at day 60 in some patients was ascribed to recipient T cells and intrathymic progenitors that had survived conditioning.

The germline V gene (reference sequence) gives CDR1 as SGHKS and CDR2 as YYEKEE. Compared with germline, V lacks 0 bases and J lacks 2 bases; bases without a gene match: 2. Including the terminal cysteine and phenylalanine, the CDR3 comprises 14 residues. Kept here is only the CDR3 DNA, which spans 42 bases and is read in frame from base 1. The sample's treatment or condition label is to be understood as: allogeneic hematopoietic cell transplantation with graft depleted of TCRalphabeta T cells and CD19 B cells. Transplant recipients were children who received TCRalphabeta/CD19-depleted allogeneic hematopoietic cell grafts.

Recombination linked TRBV5-5 to TRBJ2-7, and TRBD2 matches 7 of the central bases. This sequence was found in a child less than two years old who had a stem cell transplant for acute myeloid leukemia, so the T cells may come from the graft donor. The sample was PBMCs, mostly from graft donor cells, taken 180 days after TCRalphabeta/CD19-depleted stem cell transplant. The nucleotides read TGTGCCAGCAGCTTGGGACTAGCCACCTACGAGCAGTACTTC. Its amino acids are CASSLGLATYEQYF.